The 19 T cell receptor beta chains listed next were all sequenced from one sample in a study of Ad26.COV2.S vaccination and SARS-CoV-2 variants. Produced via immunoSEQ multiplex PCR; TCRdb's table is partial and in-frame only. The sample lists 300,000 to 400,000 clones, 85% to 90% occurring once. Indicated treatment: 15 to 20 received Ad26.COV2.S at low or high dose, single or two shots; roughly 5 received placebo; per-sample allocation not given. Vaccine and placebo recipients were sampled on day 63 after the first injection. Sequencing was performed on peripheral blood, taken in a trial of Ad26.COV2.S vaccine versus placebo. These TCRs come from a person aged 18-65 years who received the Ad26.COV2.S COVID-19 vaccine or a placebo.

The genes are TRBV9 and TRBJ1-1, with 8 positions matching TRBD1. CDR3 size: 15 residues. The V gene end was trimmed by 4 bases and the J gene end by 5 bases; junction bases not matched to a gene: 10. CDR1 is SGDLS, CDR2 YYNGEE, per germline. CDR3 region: CASSLLGDRGTEAFF. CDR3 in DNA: TGTGCCAGCAGCTTGCTCGGCGACAGGGGTACTGAAGCTTTCTTT.

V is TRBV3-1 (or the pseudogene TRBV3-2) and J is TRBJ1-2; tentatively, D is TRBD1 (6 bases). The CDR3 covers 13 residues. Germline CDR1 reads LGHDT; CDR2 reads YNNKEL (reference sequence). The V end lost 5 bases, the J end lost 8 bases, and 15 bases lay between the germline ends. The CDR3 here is CASSETGLGGYTF. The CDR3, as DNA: TGTGCCAGCAGCGAAACAGGGCTTGGCGGCTACACCTTC.

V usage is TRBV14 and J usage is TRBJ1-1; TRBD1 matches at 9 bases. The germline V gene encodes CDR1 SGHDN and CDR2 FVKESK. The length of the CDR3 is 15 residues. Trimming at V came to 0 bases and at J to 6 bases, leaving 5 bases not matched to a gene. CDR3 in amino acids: CASSQDSGQGSEAFF. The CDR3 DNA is TGTGCCAGCAGCCAAGATTCCGGACAGGGGTCTGAAGCTTTCTTT. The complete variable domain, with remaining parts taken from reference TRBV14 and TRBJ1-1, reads EAGVTQFPSHSVIEKGQTVTLRCDPISGHDNLYWYRRVMGKEIKFLLHFVKESKQDESGMPNNRFLAERTGGTYSTLKVQPAELEDSGVYFCASSQDSGQGSEAFFGQGTRLTVV.

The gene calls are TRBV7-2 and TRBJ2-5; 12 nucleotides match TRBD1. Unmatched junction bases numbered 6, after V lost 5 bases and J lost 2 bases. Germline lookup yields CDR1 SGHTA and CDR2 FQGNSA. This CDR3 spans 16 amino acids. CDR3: CASSHRDRGPQETQYF. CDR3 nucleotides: TGTGCCAGCAGCCACCGGGACAGGGGGCCTCAAGAGACCCAGTACTTC.

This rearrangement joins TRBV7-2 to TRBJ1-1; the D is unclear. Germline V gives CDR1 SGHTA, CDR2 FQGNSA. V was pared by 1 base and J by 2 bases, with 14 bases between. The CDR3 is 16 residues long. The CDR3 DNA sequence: TGTGCCAGCAGCTTAGTCGGAGCCGGGGTTAACACTGAAGCTTTCTTT. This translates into CASSLVGAGVNTEAFF. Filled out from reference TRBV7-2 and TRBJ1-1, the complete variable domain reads GAGVSQSPSNKVTEKGKDVELRCDPISGHTALYWYRQSLGQGLEFLIYFQGNSAPDKSGLPSDRFSAERTGGSVSTLTIQRTQQEDSAVYLCASSLVGAGVNTEAFFGQGTRLTVV.

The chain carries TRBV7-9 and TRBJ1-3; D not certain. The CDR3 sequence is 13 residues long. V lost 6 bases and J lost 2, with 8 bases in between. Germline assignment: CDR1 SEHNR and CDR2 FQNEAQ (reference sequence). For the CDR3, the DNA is TGTGCCAGCAGATGGGATACTGGAAACACCATATATTTT. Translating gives CASRWDTGNTIYF.

This CDR3 is CASSYRSNSPLHF. CDR3 nucleotide sequence: TGTGCCAGCAGTTACCGCAGTAATTCACCCCTCCACTTT. V is TRBV6-5 and J is TRBJ1-6; D ambiguous. V was shortened by 2 bases and J by 6 bases, with 5 bases between the two germline ends. Per germline, CDR1 MNHEY and CDR2 SVGAGI. The CDR3 consists of 13 residues.

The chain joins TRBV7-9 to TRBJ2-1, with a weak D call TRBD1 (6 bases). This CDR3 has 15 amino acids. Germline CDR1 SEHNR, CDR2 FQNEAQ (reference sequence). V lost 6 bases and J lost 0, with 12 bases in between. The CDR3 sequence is CASSRDTSSYNEQFF. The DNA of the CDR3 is TGTGCCAGCAGTCGGGACACCAGCTCCTACAATGAGCAGTTCTTC.

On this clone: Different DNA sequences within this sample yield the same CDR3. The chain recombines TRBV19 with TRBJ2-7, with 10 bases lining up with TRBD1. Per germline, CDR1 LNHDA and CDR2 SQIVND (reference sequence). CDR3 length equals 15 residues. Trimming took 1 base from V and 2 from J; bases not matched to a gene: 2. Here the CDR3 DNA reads TGTGCCAGTAGTATAGCCGGACAGGGGGCCTACGAGCAGTACTTC. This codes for CASSIAGQGAYEQYF.

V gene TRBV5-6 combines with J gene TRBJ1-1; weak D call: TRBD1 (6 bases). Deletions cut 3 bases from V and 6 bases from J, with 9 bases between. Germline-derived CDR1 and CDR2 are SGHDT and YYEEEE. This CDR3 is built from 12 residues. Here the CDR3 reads CASSSGAPEAFF. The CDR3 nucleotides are TGTGCCAGCAGCTCAGGGGCGCCTGAAGCTTTCTTT.

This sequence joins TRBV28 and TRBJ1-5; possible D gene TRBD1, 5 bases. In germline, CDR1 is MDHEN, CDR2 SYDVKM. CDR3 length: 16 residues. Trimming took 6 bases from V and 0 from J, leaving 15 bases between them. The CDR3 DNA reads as TGTGCCAGCAGCCCCCTCGGGGGAAATAGCAATCAGCCCCAGCATTTT. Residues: CASSPLGGNSNQPQHF.

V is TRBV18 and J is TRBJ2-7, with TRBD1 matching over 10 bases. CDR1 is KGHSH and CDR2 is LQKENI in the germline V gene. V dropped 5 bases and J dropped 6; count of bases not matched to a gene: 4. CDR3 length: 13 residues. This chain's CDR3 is CASSFGQGVEQYF. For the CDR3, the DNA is TGTGCCAGCTCATTCGGACAGGGGGTCGAGCAGTACTTC. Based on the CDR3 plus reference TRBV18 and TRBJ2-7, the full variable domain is NAGVMQNPRHLVRRRGQEARLRCSPMKGHSHVYWYRQLPEEGLKFMVYLQKENIIDESGMPKERFSAEFPKEGPSILRIQQVVRGDSAAYFCASSFGQGVEQYFGPGTRLTVT.

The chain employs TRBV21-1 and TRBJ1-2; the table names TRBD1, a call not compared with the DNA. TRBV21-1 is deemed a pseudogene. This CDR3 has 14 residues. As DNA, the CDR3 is TGTGCCAGCAGCAAAGCGCAGGGGTCTTATGGCTACACCTTC. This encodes CASSKAQGSYGYTF.

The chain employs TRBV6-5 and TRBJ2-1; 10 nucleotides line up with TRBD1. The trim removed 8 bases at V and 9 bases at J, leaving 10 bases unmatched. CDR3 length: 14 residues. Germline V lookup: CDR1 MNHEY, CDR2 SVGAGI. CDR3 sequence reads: CASLPDRGQGEQFF. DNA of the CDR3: TGTGCCAGCCTCCCTGACAGGGGGCAGGGTGAGCAGTTCTTC.

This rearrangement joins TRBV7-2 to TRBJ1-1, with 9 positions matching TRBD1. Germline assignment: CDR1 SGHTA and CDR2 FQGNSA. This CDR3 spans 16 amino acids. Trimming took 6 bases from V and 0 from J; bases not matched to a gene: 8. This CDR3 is CASRRTGAALNTEAFF. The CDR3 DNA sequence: TGTGCCAGCAGGAGGACAGGGGCTGCCTTGAACACTGAAGCTTTCTTT.

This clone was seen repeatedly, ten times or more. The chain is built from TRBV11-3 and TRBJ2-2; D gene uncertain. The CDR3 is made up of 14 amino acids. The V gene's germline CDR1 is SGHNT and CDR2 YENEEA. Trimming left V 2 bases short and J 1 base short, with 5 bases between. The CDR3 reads CASSLPGNTGELFF. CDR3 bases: TGTGCCAGCAGCTTACCGGGGAACACCGGGGAGCTGTTTTTT.

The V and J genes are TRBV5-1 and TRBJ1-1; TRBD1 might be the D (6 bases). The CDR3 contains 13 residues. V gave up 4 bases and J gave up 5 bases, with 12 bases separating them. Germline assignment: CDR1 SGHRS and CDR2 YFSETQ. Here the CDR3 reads CASSTPRGTEAFF. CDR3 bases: TGCGCCAGCAGCACTCCAAGGGGGACTGAAGCTTTCTTT.

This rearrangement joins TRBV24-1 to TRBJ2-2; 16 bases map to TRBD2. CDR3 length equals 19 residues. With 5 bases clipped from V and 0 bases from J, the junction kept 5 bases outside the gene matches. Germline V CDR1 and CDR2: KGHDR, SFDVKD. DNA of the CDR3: TGTGCCACCAGTGGGCCCGGGACTAGCGGGGGGGCGAACACCGGGGAGCTGTTTTTT. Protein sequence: CATSGPGTSGGANTGELFF.

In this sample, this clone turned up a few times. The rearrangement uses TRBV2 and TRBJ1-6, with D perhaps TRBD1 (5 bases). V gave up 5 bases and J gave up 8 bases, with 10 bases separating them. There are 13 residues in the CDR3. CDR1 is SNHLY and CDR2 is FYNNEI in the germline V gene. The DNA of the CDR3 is TGTGCCAGCAGTCCATGGGGCGATTCACCCCTCCACTTT. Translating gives CASSPWGDSPLHF.